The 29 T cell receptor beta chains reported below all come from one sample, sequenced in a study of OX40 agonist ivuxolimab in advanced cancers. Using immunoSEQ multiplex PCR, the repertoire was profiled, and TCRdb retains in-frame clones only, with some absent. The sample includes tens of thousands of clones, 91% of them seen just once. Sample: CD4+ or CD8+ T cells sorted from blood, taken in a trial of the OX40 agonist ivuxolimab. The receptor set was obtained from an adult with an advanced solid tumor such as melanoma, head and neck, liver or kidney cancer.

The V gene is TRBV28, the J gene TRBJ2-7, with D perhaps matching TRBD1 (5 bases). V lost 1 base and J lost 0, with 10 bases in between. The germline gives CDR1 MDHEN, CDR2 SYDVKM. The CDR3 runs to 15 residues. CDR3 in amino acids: CASSLSGRASYEQYF. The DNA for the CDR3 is TGTGCCAGCAGTTTATCGGGCAGGGCCTCCTACGAGCAGTACTTC.

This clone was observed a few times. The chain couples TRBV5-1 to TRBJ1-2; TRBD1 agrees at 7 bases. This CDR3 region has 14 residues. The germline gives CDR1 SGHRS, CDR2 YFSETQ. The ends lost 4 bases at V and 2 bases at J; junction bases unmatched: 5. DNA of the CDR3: TGCGCCAGCAGCGCCGGGACAGCCAACTATGGCTACACCTTC. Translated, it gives CASSAGTANYGYTF.

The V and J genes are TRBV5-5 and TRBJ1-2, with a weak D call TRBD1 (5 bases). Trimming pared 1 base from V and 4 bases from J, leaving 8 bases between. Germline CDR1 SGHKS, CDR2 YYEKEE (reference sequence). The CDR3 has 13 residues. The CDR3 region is CASSLLGPYGYTF. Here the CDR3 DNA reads TGTGCCAGCAGCTTGTTGGGACCCTATGGCTACACCTTC.

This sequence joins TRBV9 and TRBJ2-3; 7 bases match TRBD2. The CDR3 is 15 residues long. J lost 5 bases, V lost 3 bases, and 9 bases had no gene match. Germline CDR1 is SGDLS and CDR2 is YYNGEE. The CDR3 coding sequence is TGTGCCAGCAGCGCCGGACTAGGGGTCGGAGATACGCAGTATTTT. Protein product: CASSAGLGVGDTQYF.

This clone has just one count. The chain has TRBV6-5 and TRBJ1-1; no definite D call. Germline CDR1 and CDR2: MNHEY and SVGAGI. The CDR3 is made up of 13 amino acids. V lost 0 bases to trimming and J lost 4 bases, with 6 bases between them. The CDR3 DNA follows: TGTGCCAGCAGTTACTCGAAGTCCACTGAAGCTTTCTTT. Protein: CASSYSKSTEAFF.

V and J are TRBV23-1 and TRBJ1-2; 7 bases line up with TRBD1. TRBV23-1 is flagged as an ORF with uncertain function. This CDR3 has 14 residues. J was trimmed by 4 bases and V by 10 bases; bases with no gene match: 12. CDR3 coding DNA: TGCGCCACCTTGCCGGGACAGAGGAGCTATGGCTACACCTTC. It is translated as CATLPGQRSYGYTF.

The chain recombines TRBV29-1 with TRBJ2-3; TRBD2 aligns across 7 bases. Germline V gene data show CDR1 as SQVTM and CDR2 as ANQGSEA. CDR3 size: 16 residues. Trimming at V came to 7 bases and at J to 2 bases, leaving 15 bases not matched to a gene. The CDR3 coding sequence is TGCAGCGCCCTCAGAGGCGGGAGCGTTATCACAGATACGCAGTATTTT. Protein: CSALRGGSVITDTQYF.

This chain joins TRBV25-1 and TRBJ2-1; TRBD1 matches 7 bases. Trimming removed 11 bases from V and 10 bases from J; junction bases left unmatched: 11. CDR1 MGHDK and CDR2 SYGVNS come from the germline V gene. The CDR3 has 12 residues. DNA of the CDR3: TGTGCCGGCGGAGGACAGGTTCCAGAGCAGTTCTTC. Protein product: CAGGGQVPEQFF.

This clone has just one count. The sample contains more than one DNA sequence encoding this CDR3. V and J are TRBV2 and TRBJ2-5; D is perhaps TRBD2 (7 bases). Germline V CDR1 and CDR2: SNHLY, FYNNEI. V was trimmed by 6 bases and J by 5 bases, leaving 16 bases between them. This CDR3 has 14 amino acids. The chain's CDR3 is CASRVGGARETQYF. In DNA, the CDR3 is TGTGCCAGCAGGGTTGGGGGGGCTCGGGAGACCCAGTACTTC.

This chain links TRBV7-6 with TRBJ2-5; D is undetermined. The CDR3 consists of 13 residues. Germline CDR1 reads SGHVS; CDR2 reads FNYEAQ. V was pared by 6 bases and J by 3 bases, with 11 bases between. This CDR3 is CASSIGVKETQYF. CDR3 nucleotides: TGTGCCAGCAGTATTGGGGTCAAAGAGACCCAGTACTTC.

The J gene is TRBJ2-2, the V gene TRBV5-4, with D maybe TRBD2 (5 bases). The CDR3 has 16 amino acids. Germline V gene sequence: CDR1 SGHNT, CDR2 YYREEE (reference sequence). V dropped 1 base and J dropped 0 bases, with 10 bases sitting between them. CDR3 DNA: TGTGCCAGCAGCTTGATGGGGAGCCCGAACACCGGGGAGCTGTTTTTT. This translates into CASSLMGSPNTGELFF.

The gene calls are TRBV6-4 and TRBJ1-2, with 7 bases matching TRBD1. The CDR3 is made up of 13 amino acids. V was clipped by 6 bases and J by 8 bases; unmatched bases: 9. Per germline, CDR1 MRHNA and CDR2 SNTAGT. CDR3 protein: CASRDPGTVGYTF. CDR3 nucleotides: TGTGCCAGCAGGGACCCCGGGACAGTGGGCTACACCTTC.

The CDR3 protein is CASTMTGSSYEQYF. DNA for the CDR3: TGTGCCAGCACAATGACAGGGAGCTCCTACGAGCAGTACTTC. The gene calls are TRBV28 and TRBJ2-7; 7 bases fit TRBD1. CDR3 length: 14 amino acids. The junction had 6 bases not matched to a gene; V was cut back by 7 bases and J by 0 bases. CDR1 MDHEN and CDR2 SYDVKM come from the germline V gene. Filled out from reference TRBV28 and TRBJ2-7, the complete variable domain reads DVKVTQSSRYLVKRTGEKVFLECVQDMDHENMFWYRQDPGLGLRLIYFSYDVKMKEKGDIPEGYSVSREKKERFSLILESASTNQTSMYLCASTMTGSSYEQYFGPGTRLTVT.

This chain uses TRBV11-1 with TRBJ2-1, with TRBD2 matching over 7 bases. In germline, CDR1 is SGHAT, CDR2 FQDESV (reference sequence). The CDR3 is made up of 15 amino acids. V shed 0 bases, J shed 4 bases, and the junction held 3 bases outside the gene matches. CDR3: CASSLAGRTYNEQFF. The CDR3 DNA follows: TGTGCCAGCAGCTTAGCCGGGAGGACTTACAATGAGCAGTTCTTC.

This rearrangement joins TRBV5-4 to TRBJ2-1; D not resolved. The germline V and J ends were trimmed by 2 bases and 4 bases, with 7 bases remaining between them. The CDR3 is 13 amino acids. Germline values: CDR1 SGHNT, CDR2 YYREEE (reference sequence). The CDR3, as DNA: TGTGCCAGCAGCTTTTCGCAGTACAATGAGCAGTTCTTC. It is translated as CASSFSQYNEQFF.

CDR3 nucleotides: TGTGCCAGCAGTTACTCGGGACTAGCGGCCTGCTCCTACGAGCAGTACTTC. Protein sequence: CASSYSGLAACSYEQYF. J is TRBJ2-7 and V is TRBV6-8; 11 bases line up with TRBD2. Trimming at V came to 0 bases and at J to 0 bases, leaving 4 bases not matched to a gene. Germline V gives CDR1 MNHGY, CDR2 SAAAGT. CDR3 length: 17 amino acids.

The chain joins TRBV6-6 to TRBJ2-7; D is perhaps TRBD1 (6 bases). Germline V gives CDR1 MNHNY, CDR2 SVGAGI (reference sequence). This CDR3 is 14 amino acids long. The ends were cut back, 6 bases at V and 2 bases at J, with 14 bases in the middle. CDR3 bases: TGTGCCAGCAGCCGACCGGGACACACCTACGAGCAGTACTTC. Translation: CASSRPGHTYEQYF.

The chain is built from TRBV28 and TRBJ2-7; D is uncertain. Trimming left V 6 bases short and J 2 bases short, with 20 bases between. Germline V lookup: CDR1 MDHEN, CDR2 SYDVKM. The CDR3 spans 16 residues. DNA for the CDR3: TGTGCCAGCAGCTTCCCTTACATGACTCCTGCCTACGAGCAGTACTTC. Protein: CASSFPYMTPAYEQYF. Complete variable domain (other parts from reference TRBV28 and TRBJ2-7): DVKVTQSSRYLVKRTGEKVFLECVQDMDHENMFWYRQDPGLGLRLIYFSYDVKMKEKGDIPEGYSVSREKKERFSLILESASTNQTSMYLCASSFPYMTPAYEQYFGPGTRLTVT.

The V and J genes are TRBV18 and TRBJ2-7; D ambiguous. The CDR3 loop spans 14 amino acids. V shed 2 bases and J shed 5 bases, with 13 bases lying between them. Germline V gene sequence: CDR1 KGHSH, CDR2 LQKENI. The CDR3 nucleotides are TGTGCCAGCTCACCAACGCGGACCCCTCACGAGCAGTACTTC. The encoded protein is CASSPTRTPHEQYF.

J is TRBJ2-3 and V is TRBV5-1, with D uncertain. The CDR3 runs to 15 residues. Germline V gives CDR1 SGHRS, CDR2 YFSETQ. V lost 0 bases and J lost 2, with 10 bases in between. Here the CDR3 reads CASSLEGKITDTQYF. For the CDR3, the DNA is TGCGCCAGCAGCTTGGAGGGCAAAATCACAGATACGCAGTATTTT.

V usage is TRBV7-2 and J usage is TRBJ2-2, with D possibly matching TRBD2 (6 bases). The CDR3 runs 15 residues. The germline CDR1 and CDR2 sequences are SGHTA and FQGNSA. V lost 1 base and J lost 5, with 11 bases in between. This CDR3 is CASSLDRGMTGELFF. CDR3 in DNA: TGTGCCAGCAGCTTAGATCGCGGGATGACCGGGGAGCTGTTTTTT.

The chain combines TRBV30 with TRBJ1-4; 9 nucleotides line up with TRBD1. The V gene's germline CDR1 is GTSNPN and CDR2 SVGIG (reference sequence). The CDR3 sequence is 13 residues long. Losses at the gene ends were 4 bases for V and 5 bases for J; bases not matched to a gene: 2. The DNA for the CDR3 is TGTGCCTGGACAGGACAGGGGAATGAAAAACTGTTTTTT. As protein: CAWTGQGNEKLFF. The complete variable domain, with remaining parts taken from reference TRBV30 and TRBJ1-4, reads SQTIHQWPATLVQPVGSPLSLECTVEGTSNPNLYWYRQAAGRGLQLLFYSVGIGQISSEVPQNLSASRPQDRQFILSSKKLLLSDSGFYLCAWTGQGNEKLFFGSGTQLSVL.

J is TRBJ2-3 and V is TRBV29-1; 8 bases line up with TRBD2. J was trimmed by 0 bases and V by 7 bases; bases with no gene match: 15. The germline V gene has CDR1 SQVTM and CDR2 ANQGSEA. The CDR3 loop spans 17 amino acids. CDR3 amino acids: CSALGLVGGTSTDTQYF. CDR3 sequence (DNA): TGCAGCGCCCTGGGACTAGTTGGGGGAACTAGCACAGATACGCAGTATTTT.

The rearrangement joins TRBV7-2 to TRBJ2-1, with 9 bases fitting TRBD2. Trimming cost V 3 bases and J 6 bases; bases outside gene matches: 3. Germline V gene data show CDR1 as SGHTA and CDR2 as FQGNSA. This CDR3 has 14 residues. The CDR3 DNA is TGTGCCAGCAGCTTGGGGACTAGCAGCAATGAGCAGTTCTTC. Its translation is CASSLGTSSNEQFF.

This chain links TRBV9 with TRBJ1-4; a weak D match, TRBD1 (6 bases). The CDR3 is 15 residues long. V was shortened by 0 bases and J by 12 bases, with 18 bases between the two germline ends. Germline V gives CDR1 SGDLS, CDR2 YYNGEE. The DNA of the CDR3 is TGTGCCAGCAGCGTAGCTGGGGGCGTGGGAGAAGAACTGTTTTTT. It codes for CASSVAGGVGEELFF.

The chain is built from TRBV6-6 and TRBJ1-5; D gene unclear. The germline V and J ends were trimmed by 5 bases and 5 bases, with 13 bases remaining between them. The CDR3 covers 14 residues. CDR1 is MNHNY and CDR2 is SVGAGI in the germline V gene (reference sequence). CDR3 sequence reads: CASSTLDLDQPQHF. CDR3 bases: TGTGCCAGCAGTACCCTAGACCTGGATCAGCCCCAGCATTTT.

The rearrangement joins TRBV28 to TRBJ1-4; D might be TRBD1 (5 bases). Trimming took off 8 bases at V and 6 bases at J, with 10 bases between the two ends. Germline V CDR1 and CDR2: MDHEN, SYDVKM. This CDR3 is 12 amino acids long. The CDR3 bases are TGTGCCAGCGGGACGCTTGATGAAAAACTGTTTTTT. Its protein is CASGTLDEKLFF.

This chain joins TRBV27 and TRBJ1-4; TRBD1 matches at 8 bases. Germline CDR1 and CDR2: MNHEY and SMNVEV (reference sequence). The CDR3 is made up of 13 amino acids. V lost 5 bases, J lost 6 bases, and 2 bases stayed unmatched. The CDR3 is CASSRTGYEKLFF. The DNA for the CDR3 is TGTGCCAGCAGTCGGACAGGGTATGAAAAACTGTTTTTT.

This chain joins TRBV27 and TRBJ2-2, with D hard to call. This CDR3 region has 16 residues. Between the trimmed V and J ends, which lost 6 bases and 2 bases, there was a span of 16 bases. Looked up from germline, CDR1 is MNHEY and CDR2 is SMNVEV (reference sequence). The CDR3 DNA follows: TGTGCCAGCAGACTCGGAGTAGCTATAAACACCGGGGAGCTGTTTTTT. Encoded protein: CASRLGVAINTGELFF.